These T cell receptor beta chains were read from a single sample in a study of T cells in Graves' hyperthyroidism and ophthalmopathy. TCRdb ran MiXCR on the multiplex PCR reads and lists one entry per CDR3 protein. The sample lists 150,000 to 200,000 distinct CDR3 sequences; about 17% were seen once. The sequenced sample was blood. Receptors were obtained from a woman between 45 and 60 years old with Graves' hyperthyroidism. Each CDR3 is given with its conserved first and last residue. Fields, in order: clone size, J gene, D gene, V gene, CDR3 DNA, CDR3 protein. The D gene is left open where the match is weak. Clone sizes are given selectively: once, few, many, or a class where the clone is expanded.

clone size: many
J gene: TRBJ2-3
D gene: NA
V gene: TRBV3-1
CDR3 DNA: TGTGCCAGCAGCCAAGGGCGGGGGCGATCAGATACGCAGTATTTT
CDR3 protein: CASSQGRGRSDTQYF

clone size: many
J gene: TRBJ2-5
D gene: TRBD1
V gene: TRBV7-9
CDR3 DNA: TGTGCCAGCAGCTTACGGGACAGTTACCAAGAGACCCAGTACTTC
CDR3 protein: CASSLRDSYQETQYF

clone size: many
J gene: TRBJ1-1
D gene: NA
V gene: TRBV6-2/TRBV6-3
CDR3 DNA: TGTGCCAGCAGTTCAGGGAAGGGTCGTATAATCGCTGAAGCTTTCTTT
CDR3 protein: CASSSGKGRIIAEAFF

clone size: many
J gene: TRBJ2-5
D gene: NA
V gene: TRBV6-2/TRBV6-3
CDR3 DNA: TGTGCCAGCAGCGTGGGAGGAGCCCAAGAGACCCAGTACTTC
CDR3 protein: CASSVGGAQETQYF

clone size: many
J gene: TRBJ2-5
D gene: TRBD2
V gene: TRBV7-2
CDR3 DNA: TGTGCCAGCAGCCCCAGGAGGCTAGCGGGGTACGCAGAGACCCAGTACTTC
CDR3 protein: CASSPRRLAGYAETQYF

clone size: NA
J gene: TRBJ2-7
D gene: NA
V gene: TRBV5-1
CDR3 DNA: TGCGCCAGCAGCTTGGGTCCCCGGACAGGGAGGGTCGAGCAGTACTTC
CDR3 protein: CASSLGPRTGRVEQYF

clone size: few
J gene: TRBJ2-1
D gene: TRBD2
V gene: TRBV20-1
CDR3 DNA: TGCAGTGCTAGAGACTCGGGACTAGCTTCAGATGAGCAGTTCTTC
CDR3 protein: CSARDSGLASDEQFF

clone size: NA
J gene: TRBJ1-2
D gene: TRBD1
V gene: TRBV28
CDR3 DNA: TGTGCCAGCAGTTTAAGTCAGGGGGCGTGGGTGCCTAACTATGGCTACACCTTC
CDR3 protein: CASSLSQGAWVPNYGYTF

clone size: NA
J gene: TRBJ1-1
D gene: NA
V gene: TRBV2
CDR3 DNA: TGTGCCAGCAACGATGTCGGGGGTGGGACGGCTTTCTTT
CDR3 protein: CASNDVGGGTAFF

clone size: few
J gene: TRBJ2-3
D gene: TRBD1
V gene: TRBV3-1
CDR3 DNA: TGTGCCAGCAGCCAAGGAGAGTGGGACAGGGGGGTCGATACGCAGTATTTT
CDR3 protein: CASSQGEWDRGVDTQYF

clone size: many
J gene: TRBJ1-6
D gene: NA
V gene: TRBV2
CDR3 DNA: TGTGCCAGCAGTGTAGACAGGTGGTCTAATTCACCCCTCCACTTT
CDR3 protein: CASSVDRWSNSPLHF

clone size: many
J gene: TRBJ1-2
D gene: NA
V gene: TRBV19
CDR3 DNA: TGTGCCAGTAGTATCCCCGTGACACTGGATAACTATGGCTACACCTTC
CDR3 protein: CASSIPVTLDNYGYTF

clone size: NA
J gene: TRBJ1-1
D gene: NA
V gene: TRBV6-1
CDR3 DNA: TGTGCCAGCAGTGTCCCAAAGGGATTTGAAGCTTTCTTT
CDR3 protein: CASSVPKGFEAFF

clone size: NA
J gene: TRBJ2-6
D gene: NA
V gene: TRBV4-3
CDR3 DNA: TGCGCCAGCAGCCAAGATATGGCCGTCTCTGGGGCCAACGTCCTGACTTTC
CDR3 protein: CASSQDMAVSGANVLTF

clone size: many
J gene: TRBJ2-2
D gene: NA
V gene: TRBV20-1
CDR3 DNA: TGCAGTGCTAGAGATAGTACTAGAGTACCCGGGGAGCTGTTTTTT
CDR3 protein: CSARDSTRVPGELFF

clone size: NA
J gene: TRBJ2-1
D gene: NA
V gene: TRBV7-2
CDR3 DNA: TGTGCCAGCAGCTTAGTAGTCTATGAGCAGTTCTTC
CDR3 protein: CASSLVVYEQFF

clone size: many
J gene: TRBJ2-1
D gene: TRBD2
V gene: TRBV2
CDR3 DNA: TGTGCCAGCAGGGGACGGCTAGCGGGGGAACTGACCTACAATGAGCAGTTCTTC
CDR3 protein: CASRGRLAGELTYNEQFF

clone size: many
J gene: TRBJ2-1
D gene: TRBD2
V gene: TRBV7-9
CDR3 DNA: TGTGCCAGCAGCTTAGTCATACTAACTAGCGGGGGCAATGAGCAGTTCTTC
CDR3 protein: CASSLVILTSGGNEQFF

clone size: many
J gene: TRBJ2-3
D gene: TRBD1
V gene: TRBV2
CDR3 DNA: TGTGCCAGCAGTGGCCGGGACAGCAACACAGATACGCAGTATTTT
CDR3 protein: CASSGRDSNTDTQYF

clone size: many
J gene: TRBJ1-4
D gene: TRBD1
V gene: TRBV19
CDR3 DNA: TGTGCCAGTAGTATACAGGGGGCTAATGAAAAACTGTTTTTT
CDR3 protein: CASSIQGANEKLFF

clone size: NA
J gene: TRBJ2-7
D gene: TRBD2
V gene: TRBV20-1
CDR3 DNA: TGCAGTGCCCCGACTAGCGGAGATTACGAGCAGTACTTC
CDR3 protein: CSAPTSGDYEQYF

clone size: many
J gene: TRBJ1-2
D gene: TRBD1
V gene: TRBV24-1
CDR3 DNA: TGTGCCACCAGTGATTTGCACGGGACAGGGGAAAATGGTGGCTACACCTTC
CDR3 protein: CATSDLHGTGENGGYTF

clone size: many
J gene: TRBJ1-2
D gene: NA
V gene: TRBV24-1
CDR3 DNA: TGTGCCACCAGTTCAGGAGGGGTTAACTATGGCTACACCTTC
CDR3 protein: CATSSGGVNYGYTF

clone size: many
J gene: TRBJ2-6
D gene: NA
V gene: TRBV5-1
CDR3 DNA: TGCGCCAGCAGCCCCGACGGCCGAATCTCTGGGGCCAACGTCCTGACTTTC
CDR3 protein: CASSPDGRISGANVLTF

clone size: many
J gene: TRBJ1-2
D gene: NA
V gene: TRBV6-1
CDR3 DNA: TGTGCCAGCAGTTCAGGGATCAGCTATGGCTACACCTTC
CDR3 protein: CASSSGISYGYTF

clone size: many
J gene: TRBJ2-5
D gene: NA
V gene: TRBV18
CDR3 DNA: TGTGCCAGCTCACCACAACAGGAAGAGACCCAGTACTTC
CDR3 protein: CASSPQQEETQYF

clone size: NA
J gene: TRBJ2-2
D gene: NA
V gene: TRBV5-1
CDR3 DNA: TGCGCCAGCAGCCCCCTCGAACAGGTCTGGACTAACACCGGGGAGCTGTTTTTT
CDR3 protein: CASSPLEQVWTNTGELFF

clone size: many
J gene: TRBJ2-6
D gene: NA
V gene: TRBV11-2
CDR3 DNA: TGTGCCAGCAGTTTCCAGGGAACTGGGGCCAACGTCCTGACTTTC
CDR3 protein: CASSFQGTGANVLTF

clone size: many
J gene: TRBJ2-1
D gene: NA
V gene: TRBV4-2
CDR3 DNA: TGTGCCAGCAGCCAAGAATGGACGAGTGGGAACAATGAGCAGTTCTTC
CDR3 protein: CASSQEWTSGNNEQFF

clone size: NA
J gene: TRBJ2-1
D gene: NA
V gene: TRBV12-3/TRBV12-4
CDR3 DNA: TGTGCCAGCAGTTTAGCGCCCTCCTACAATGAGCAGTTCTTC
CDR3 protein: CASSLAPSYNEQFF

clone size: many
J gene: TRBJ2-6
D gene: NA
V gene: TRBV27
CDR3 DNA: TGTGCCAGCAGTTTCGGCAGGGACCTCTCTGGGGCCAACGTCCTGACTTTC
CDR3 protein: CASSFGRDLSGANVLTF

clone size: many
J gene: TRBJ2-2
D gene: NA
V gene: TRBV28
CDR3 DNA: TGTGCCAGCTGGGTCTTTGGGACCGGGGAGCTGTTTTTT
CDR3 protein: CASWVFGTGELFF

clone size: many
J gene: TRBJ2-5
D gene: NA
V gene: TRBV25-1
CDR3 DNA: TGTGCCAGCAGTGACACTAGCTCCCGAGAGACCCAGTACTTC
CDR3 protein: CASSDTSSRETQYF

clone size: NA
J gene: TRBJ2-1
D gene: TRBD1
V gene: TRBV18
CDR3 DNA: TGTGCCAGCGGGACGCAGGGGGCGAAGGGATACAATGAGCAGTTCTTC
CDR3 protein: CASGTQGAKGYNEQFF

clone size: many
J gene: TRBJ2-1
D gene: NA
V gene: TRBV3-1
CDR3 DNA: TGTGCCAGCAGCCTCTACCGAGGGATTTCTGAGGAGCAGTTCTTC
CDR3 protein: CASSLYRGISEEQFF

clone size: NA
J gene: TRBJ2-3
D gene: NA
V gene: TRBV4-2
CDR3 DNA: TGTGCCAGCAGCCAAGGGGAGACAGATACGCAGTATTTT
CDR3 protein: CASSQGETDTQYF

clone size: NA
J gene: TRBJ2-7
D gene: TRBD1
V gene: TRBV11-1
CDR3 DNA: TGTGCCAGCAGCTTAGCGGACAGGGACGAGCAGTACTTC
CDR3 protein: CASSLADRDEQYF